This T cell receptor (beta chain) was obtained from a study of spatial heterogeneity in lung cancer. Study-wide points: Blood carried ubiquitous expanded tumor TCRs more at resection than follow-up.

The CDR3 sequence is 17 residues long. V was clipped by 6 bases and J by 2 bases; unmatched bases: 15. Germline CDR1 is MNHEY and CDR2 is SVGAGI. This clonotype was picked up a small number of times. Its antigen is currently unknown. Time point indicated: blood at routine non-recurrence follow-up after resection. The authors sequenced whole RNA from tumor, nontumor lung or frozen PBMC without sorting. A unique molecular identifier was attached to every TCR cDNA molecule. TCRdb processed the 5' RACE reads anew with MiXCR; each CDR3 protein has one entry. The sample lists tens of thousands of distinct CDR3 sequences, less than 20% seen once, with around a fifth in the top ten.

Specimen: PBMCs, collected at follow-up. This sequence originates from a male donor with early-stage non-small cell lung cancer. This chain uses TRBV6-5 with TRBJ1-1, with 7 bases matching TRBD1. The chain's CDR3 is CASSAIALGQQNTEAFF. Here the CDR3 DNA reads TGTGCCAGCAGCGCGATTGCATTGGGACAGCAAAACACTGAAGCTTTCTTT.